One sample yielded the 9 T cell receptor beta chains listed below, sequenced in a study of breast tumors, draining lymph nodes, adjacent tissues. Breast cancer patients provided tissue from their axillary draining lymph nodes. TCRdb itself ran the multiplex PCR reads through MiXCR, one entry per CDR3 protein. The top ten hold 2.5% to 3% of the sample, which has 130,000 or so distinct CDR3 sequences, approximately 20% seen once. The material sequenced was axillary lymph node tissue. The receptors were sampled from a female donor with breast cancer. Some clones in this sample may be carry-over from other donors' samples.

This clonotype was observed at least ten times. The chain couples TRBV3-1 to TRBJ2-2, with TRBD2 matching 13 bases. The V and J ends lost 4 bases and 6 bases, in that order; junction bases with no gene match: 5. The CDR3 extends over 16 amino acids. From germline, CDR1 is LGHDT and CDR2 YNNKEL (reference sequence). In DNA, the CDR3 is TGTGCCAGCAGCCTCTGGACTAGCGGGAGATCCGGGGAGCTGTTTTTT. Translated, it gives CASSLWTSGRSGELFF.

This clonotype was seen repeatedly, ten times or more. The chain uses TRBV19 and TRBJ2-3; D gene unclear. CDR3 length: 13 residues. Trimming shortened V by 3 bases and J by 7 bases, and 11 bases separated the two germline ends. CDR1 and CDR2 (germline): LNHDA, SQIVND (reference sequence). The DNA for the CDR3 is TGTGCCAGTAGTATTCGAGAAGCGAATACGCAGTATTTT. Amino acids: CASSIREANTQYF. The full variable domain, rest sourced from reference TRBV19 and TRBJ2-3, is DGGITQSPKYLFRKEGQNVTLSCEQNLNHDAMYWYRQDPGQGLRLIYYSQIVNDFQKGDIAEGYSVSREKKESFPLTVTSAQKNPTAFYLCASSIREANTQYFGPGTRLTVL.

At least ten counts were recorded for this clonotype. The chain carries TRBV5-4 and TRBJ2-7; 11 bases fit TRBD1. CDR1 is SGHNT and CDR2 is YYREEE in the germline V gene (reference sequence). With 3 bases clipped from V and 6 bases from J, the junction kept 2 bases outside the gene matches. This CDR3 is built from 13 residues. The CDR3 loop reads CASSWTGGSEQYF. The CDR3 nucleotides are TGTGCCAGCAGCTGGACAGGGGGCAGCGAGCAGTACTTC.

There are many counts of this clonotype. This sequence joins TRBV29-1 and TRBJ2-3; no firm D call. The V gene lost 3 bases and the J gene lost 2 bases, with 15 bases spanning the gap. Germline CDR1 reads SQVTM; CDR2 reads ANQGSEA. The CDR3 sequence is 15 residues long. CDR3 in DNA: TGCAGCGTTGAGAAGGGCCGTCCAACCACAGATACGCAGTATTTT. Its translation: CSVEKGRPTTDTQYF.

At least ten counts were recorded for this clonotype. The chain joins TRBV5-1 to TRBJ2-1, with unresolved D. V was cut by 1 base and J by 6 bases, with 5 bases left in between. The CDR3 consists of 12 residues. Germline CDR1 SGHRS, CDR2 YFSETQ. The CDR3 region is CASSLNGNEQFF. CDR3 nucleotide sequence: TGCGCCAGCAGCTTGAATGGCAATGAGCAGTTCTTC.

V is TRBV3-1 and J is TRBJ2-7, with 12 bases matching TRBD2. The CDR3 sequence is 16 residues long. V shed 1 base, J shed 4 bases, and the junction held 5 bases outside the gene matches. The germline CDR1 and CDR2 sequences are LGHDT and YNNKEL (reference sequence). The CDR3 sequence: CASSQGLAGAWYEQYF. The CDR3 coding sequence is TGTGCCAGCAGCCAAGGACTAGCGGGAGCCTGGTACGAGCAGTACTTC.

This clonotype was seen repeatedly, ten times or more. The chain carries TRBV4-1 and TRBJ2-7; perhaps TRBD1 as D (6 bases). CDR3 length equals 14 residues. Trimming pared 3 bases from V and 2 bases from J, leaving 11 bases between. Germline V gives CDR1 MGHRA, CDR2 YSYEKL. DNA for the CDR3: TGCGCCAGCAGCCACGACAGGATGGCCTACGAGCAGTACTTC. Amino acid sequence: CASSHDRMAYEQYF.

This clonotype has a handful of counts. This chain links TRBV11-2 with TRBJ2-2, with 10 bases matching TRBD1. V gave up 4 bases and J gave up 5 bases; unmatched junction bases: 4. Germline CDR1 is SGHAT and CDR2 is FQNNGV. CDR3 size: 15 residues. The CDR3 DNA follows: TGTGCCAGCAGCTCGACAGGGGGCGAGACCGGGGAGCTGTTTTTT. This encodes CASSSTGGETGELFF.

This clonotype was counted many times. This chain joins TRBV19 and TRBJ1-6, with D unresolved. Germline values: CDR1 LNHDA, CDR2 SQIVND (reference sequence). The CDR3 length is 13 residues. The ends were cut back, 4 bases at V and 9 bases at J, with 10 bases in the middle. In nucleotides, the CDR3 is TGTGCCAGTAGTAATCAAGTTACTTCACCCCTCCACTTT. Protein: CASSNQVTSPLHF.